A single sample is the source of the 15 T cell receptor beta chains below, sequenced in a study of T cell responses to AZD1222 COVID-19 vaccine. This table comes from immunoSEQ multiplex PCR, and its TCRdb copy is limited to in-frame clones, with some not included. The table has 140,000 to 150,000 clones, over 90% seen once; the top ten hold approximately 5%. The material sequenced was peripheral blood, taken on day 0 of AZD1222 vaccination. Every receptor here comes from an adult in good health.

This sequence joins TRBV24-1 and TRBJ1-5; no clear D. CDR1 is KGHDR, CDR2 SFDVKD, per germline. V was shortened by 0 bases and J by 4 bases, with 6 bases between the two germline ends. The CDR3 contains 14 residues. CDR3 DNA sequence: TGTGCCACCAGTGATTTGACGGTAAATCAGCCCCAGCATTTT. Translation: CATSDLTVNQPQHF.

The chain couples TRBV19 to TRBJ2-3; TRBD2 aligns across 13 bases. Per germline, CDR1 LNHDA and CDR2 SQIVND (reference sequence). After removal of 3 bases from V and 5 bases from J, the junction contained 5 bases not matched to a gene. This CDR3 has 16 amino acids. The CDR3 is CASSMTSGRNGDTQYF. CDR3 in DNA: TGTGCCAGTAGTATGACTAGCGGGAGGAATGGAGATACGCAGTATTTT.

The chain carries TRBV19 and TRBJ2-7; 7 bases fit TRBD1. The CDR3 length is 13 residues. V gave up 6 bases and J gave up 4 bases; unmatched junction bases: 6. The germline CDR1 and CDR2 sequences are LNHDA and SQIVND (reference sequence). CDR3 protein: CASRGQLTYEQYF. The CDR3 DNA reads TGTGCCAGTAGGGGACAGCTCACTTACGAGCAGTACTTC.

This rearrangement joins TRBV2 to TRBJ2-7; TRBD1 matches 9 bases. J lost 2 bases, V lost 4 bases, and 9 bases had no gene match. The germline CDR1 and CDR2 sequences are SNHLY and FYNNEI. CDR3 size: 16 residues. The CDR3 sequence is CASSVVPDRGAYEQYF. The CDR3 region has the DNA TGTGCCAGCAGTGTAGTTCCGGACAGGGGTGCCTACGAGCAGTACTTC. The variable domain in full, with the rest retrieved from reference TRBV2 and TRBJ2-7, is EPEVTQTPSHQVTQMGQEVILRCVPISNHLYFYWYRQILGQKVEFLVSFYNNEISEKSEIFDDQFSVERPDGSNFTLKIRSTKLEDSAMYFCASSVVPDRGAYEQYFGPGTRLTVT.

This clone was picked up one time. The V gene is TRBV4-1, the J gene TRBJ2-1; a possible D gene is TRBD1 (5 bases). CDR3 size: 16 residues. Germline-derived CDR1 and CDR2 are MGHRA and YSYEKL. V was cut by 3 bases and J by 2 bases, with 14 bases left in between. The CDR3 spells CASSHLGHTPYNEQFF. DNA of the CDR3: TGCGCCAGCAGCCACCTCGGACACACTCCCTACAATGAGCAGTTCTTC.

This rearrangement joins TRBV5-8 to TRBJ1-5; D gene unclear. This CDR3 contains 15 residues. The germline gives CDR1 SGHTS, CDR2 YDEGEE. V was clipped by 0 bases and J by 3 bases, with 10 bases between them. The CDR3 DNA is TGTGCCAGCAGCTTGGCGGCCGGGTTCAATCAGCCCCAGCATTTT. Translating it yields CASSLAAGFNQPQHF.

This clone was seen a handful of times. CDR3 protein: CASSIDPRMGPQHF. The DNA of the CDR3 is TGTGCCAGTAGTATAGATCCCCGTATGGGGCCCCAGCATTTT. This rearrangement joins TRBV19 to TRBJ1-5; D gene unclear. The CDR3 extends over 14 amino acids. The germline V and J ends were trimmed by 0 bases and 9 bases, with 12 bases remaining between them. Germline V gives CDR1 LNHDA, CDR2 SQIVND (reference sequence).

The genes are TRBV25-1 and TRBJ1-4, with D unclear. V dropped 3 bases and J dropped 10 bases, with 6 bases sitting between them. Germline loops: CDR1 MGHDK, CDR2 SYGVNS. The CDR3 loop spans 11 amino acids. The CDR3 bases are TGTGCCAGCAGTGACCCTGGAAAACTGTTTTTT. Translation: CASSDPGKLFF.

The V call is TRBV7-6, the J call TRBJ2-2; 8 bases agree with TRBD2. Looked up from germline, CDR1 is SGHVS and CDR2 is FNYEAQ. Trimming took 3 bases from V and 4 from J; bases not matched to a gene: 4. The CDR3 is made up of 15 amino acids. CDR3 bases: TGTGCCAGCAGCTTCAGCGGGAGTGTCACCGGGGAGCTGTTTTTT. Its protein product is CASSFSGSVTGELFF.

The V and J genes are TRBV2 and TRBJ2-1; perhaps TRBD2 as D (5 bases). V dropped 0 bases and J dropped 13 bases, with 13 bases sitting between them. Germline-derived CDR1 and CDR2 are SNHLY and FYNNEI. This CDR3 is 13 amino acids long. In DNA form, the CDR3 reads TGTGCCAGCAGTGAAGCGCTTCTAGGACTTCAGTTCTTC. It translates to CASSEALLGLQFF.

V is TRBV5-4 and J is TRBJ2-7; TRBD1 is a possible D gene (8 bases). The CDR3 is 14 residues long. The V end was cut by 0 bases, the J end by 6 bases, with 13 bases between. Germline CDR1 reads SGHNT; CDR2 reads YYREEE (reference sequence). For the CDR3, the DNA is TGTGCCAGCAGCTTGGCAACAGGGGGGGGCGAGCAGTACTTC. Its protein product is CASSLATGGGEQYF.

V gene TRBV21-1 combines with J gene TRBJ1-6. TRBV21-1 is listed as a pseudogene. The CDR3 extends over 14 amino acids. CDR3 DNA: TGTGCCAGCAGCAAAGATAGTTATAATTCACCCCTCCACTTT. It encodes CASSKDSYNSPLHF.

V gene TRBV3-1 (or the pseudogene TRBV3-2) combines with J gene TRBJ2-2, with D unclear. The CDR3 extends over 14 amino acids. The germline V gene encodes CDR1 LGHDT and CDR2 YNNKEL (reference sequence). V was pared by 4 bases and J by 0 bases, with 6 bases between. The CDR3 DNA sequence: TGTGCCAGCAGCCTAGACACGAACACCGGGGAGCTGTTTTTT. It codes for CASSLDTNTGELFF.

The rearrangement joins TRBV27 to TRBJ1-1; no clear D. The CDR3 extends over 13 amino acids. V lost 5 bases and J lost 8, with 15 bases in between. The V gene's germline CDR1 is MNHEY and CDR2 SMNVEV (reference sequence). CDR3: CASSIGRLREAFF. The CDR3 region has the DNA TGTGCCAGCAGTATCGGACGTCTCCGGGAAGCTTTCTTT.

The chain couples TRBV13 to TRBJ2-1; 12 bases are shared with TRBD2. The CDR3 runs 17 residues. V trimming: 0 bases; J trimming: 9 bases; junction bases outside the gene matches: 9. Germline CDR1 and CDR2: PRHDT and FYEKMQ (reference sequence). The CDR3 sequence: CASSLGATSGRYGEQFF. For the CDR3, the DNA is TGTGCCAGCAGCTTAGGGGCAACTAGCGGGAGGTATGGTGAGCAGTTCTTC.